The source of this T cell receptor (beta chain) is a study of OX40 agonist ivuxolimab in advanced cancers. Cycle 7 day 1, cycle 4 day 1, and baseline were the timepoints at which blood was sampled. Clones were sequenced by immunoSEQ multiplex PCR, and TCRdb holds only the in-frame ones, with some missing. Of 75,000 to 100,000 clones in the sample, 80% to 90% were seen once. V was shortened by 7 bases and J by 5 bases, with 19 bases between the two germline ends. Germline values: CDR1 SGHRS, CDR2 YFSETQ. This CDR3 contains 14 residues. This specimen was CD4+ or CD8+ T cells sorted from blood, taken in a trial of the OX40 agonist ivuxolimab. The chain combines TRBV5-1 with TRBJ2-7; tentatively, D is TRBD2 (5 bases). This sequence originates from an adult with an advanced solid tumor such as melanoma, head and neck, liver or kidney cancer. The CDR3 DNA follows: TGCGCCAGCCGCCCTAGCCAGCCTTATAACGAGCAGTACTTC. Protein: CASRPSQPYNEQYF.